Described below is a single TCR beta chain sequence and its context. Its cognate antigen is unknown. The germline CDR1 and CDR2 sequences are SEHNR and FQNEAQ (reference sequence). This CDR3 spans 15 amino acids. With 0 bases removed from V and 0 bases from J, the gap between germline ends came to 8 bases. The data were taken from a study of Ad26.COV2.S vaccination and SARS-CoV-2 variants. About the research overall: Recipients of Ad26.COV2.S got it intramuscularly, once or twice 56 days apart.

Study-wide findings and caveats: For non-spike TCRs, breadth in vaccine recipients resembled that in placebo recipients. There was reportedly substantial breadth in spike-specific CD8+ and CD4+ T cell responses after vaccination.

Here immunoSEQ multiplex PCR was the method, and the copy in TCRdb shows in-frame clones only, minus some. This table has 300,000 to 350,000 clones, less than 90% appearing once. As to treatment: some 20 received Ad26.COV2.S at low or high dose, single or two shots; 5 received placebo; per-sample allocation not given. Following the first vaccine or placebo injection, samples were taken on day 63. An adult donor aged 18-55 years was enrolled in Boston. This TCR was sampled from a person between 18 and 60 years old who received the Ad26.COV2.S COVID-19 vaccine or a placebo. This chain joins TRBV7-9 and TRBJ1-1; unclear D gene. Specimen: peripheral blood, collected in a trial of Ad26.COV2.S vaccine versus placebo. The CDR3 region has the DNA TGTGCCAGCAGCTTAGCGAGTTTTCTGAACACTGAAGCTTTCTTT. Translation: CASSLASFLNTEAFF.